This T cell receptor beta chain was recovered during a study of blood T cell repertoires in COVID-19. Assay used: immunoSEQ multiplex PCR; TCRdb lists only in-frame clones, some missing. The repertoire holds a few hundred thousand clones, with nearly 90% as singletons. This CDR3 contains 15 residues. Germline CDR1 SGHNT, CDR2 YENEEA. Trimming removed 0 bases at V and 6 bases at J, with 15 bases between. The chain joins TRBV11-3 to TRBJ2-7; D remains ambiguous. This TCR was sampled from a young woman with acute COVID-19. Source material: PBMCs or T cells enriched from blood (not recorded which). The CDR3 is CASSLDAESTREQYF. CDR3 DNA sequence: TGTGCCAGCAGCTTAGATGCGGAGTCGACCCGCGAGCAGTACTTC. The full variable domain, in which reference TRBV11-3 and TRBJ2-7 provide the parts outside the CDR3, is EAGVVQSPRYKIIEKKQPVAFWCNPISGHNTLYWYLQNLGQGPELLIRYENEEAVDDSQLPKDRFSAERLKGVDSTLKIQPAELGDSAVYLCASSLDAESTREQYFGPGTRLTVT.